Reported below is one TCR beta chain. The antigen is not known. The data derive from a study of T cell responses to AZD1222 COVID-19 vaccine. Across the whole study: The analysis combined second doses at about 4 or about 12 weeks.

General observations from the study: Clonal diversity was possibly underestimated, and the donors were mostly white British, with more females.

Sequencing used immunoSEQ multiplex PCR; TCRdb keeps in-frame clones, though not all of them. This table has 150,000 or so clones, roughly 91% appearing once. V was pared by 0 bases and J by 6 bases, with 13 bases between. The CDR3 spans 15 residues. Looked up from germline, CDR1 is LGHDT and CDR2 is YNNKEL (reference sequence). The chain is built from TRBV3-1 (or the pseudogene TRBV3-2) and TRBJ2-3; D perhaps matches TRBD1 (6 bases). The sequence was collected from an adult in good health. The material was peripheral blood, obtained on day 0 of AZD1222 vaccination. The CDR3 DNA sequence: TGTGCCAGCAGCCAAGAGGGGCCGAGGGGGGATACGCAGTATTTT. Encoded protein: CASSQEGPRGDTQYF.